Following are 4 T cell receptor beta chains from one sample sequenced in a study of T-cell reconstitution after alpha-beta-depleted transplantation in children. This sample's TCRbeta library carried unique molecular identifier barcodes. TCRdb called the PCR reads again in MiXCR, with one record for every CDR3 protein. The table shows some 70,000 distinct CDR3 sequences, with about 7% occurring only once. This material consisted of PBMCs from the stem cell graft donor, taken from the stem cell graft. All receptors come from a human donor who donated a stem cell graft to a child with acute lymphoblastic leukemia.

This clonotype was detected a few times. The chain employs TRBV19 and TRBJ2-2; 7 bases map to TRBD2. The CDR3 consists of 17 residues. Germline CDR1 reads LNHDA; CDR2 reads SQIVND (reference sequence). Unmatched junction bases numbered 12, after V lost 5 bases and J lost 3 bases. CDR3: CASSPVGGYRYTGELFF. For the CDR3, the DNA is TGTGCCAGTAGTCCCGTGGGAGGGTACAGGTACACCGGGGAGCTGTTTTTT. The whole variable domain, remainder taken from reference TRBV19 and TRBJ2-2, is DGGITQSPKYLFRKEGQNVTLSCEQNLNHDAMYWYRQDPGQGLRLIYYSQIVNDFQKGDIAEGYSVSREKKESFPLTVTSAQKNPTAFYLCASSPVGGYRYTGELFFGEGSRLTVL.

This clonotype was seen a handful of times. The gene calls are TRBV6-6 and TRBJ1-6; the match to TRBD1 covers 10 bases. J gave up 4 bases and V 5 bases, and 11 bases lay outside the gene matches. The CDR3 covers 18 residues. CDR1 MNHNY and CDR2 SVGAGI come from the germline V gene (reference sequence). CDR3 DNA: TGTGCCAGCAGTCGCCGGGACAGGGGCGGTAATTATAATTCACCCCTCCACTTT. Translated: CASSRRDRGGNYNSPLHF.

Of note for this clonotype: A clone one base away is much larger, so this may be a read error. The rearrangement links TRBV28 to TRBJ2-7; D ambiguous. In germline, CDR1 is MDHEN, CDR2 SYDVKM. The CDR3 is 13 residues long. V lost 6 bases, J lost 4 bases, and 13 bases lay in between. The chain's CDR3 is CASSSASKYEQYF. The CDR3, as DNA: TGTGCCAGCAGCTCTGCGTCAAAGTACGAGCAGTACTTC.

Many counts were recorded for this clonotype. The rearrangement uses TRBV7-9 and TRBJ1-2; D is unclear. CDR3 length: 13 residues. Germline assignment: CDR1 SEHNR and CDR2 FQNEAQ (reference sequence). Trimming left V 3 bases short and J 5 bases short, with 10 bases between. The CDR3 DNA reads TGTGCCAGCAGCTTGCAGGTGACTTATGGCTACACCTTC. The encoded protein is CASSLQVTYGYTF.